There are many counts of the clone carrying this T cell receptor (beta chain). Its antigen is unidentified. The sample comes from a study of CD8 T cells in ankylosing spondylitis. Per germline, CDR1 SGHAT and CDR2 FQNNGV. Trimming stripped 2 bases from V and 4 bases from J, with 8 bases between. The CDR3 sequence is 14 residues long. Libraries for TCR beta were made by quantitative 5'-RACE with molecular barcodes. MiXCR was run by TCRdb on the 5' RACE reads, yielding one entry per CDR3 protein. The sample consists of more than 150,000 distinct CDR3 sequences, 18% of them appearing once. Study outcomes and limitations: Within peripheral blood, clones linked to disease were CD8+ and relatively rare. Seemingly distinctive of ankylosing spondylitis blood was a TCR beta motif formed by eight highly homologous variants. Reports of some motif variants in reactive arthritis synovial fluid and blood predate this one.

The receptor was isolated from a male donor between 10 and 30 years old with ankylosing spondylitis or in good health (not recorded which). The material sequenced was blood, either unsorted or a sorted T cell fraction (not recorded which). The V and J genes are TRBV11-2 and TRBJ2-2; no firm D call. CDR3 loop: CASSLRDTTGELFF. The CDR3, as DNA: TGTGCCAGCAGCTTACGTGATACCACCGGGGAGCTGTTTTTT.